Below, one T cell receptor beta chain is given with its context. Based on its abundance in the sample, this clonotype is medium-sized (0.01 to 0.1%). The specificity of this receptor is unknown. No quality values exist for individual bases; no much larger clone is one base distant. This sample was taken from a study of CD8 T cells in ankylosing spondylitis (dated by TCRdb to about 2017). Concerning the study at large: T cell receptor beta repertoires were profiled in healthy donors and ankylosing spondylitis patients so that disease-linked TCR variants could be found. The whole study cohort included some 100 healthy donors and around 24 ankylosing spondylitis patients. Peripheral blood was sampled, and synovial fluid was also collected from ankylosing spondylitis patients.

Broader findings and caveats from the paper: A TCR beta motif of about 8 highly homologous amino acid variants appeared characteristic of blood from ankylosing spondylitis patients. Significant enrichment of the disease-linked clones was reported in matched synovial fluid samples from ankylosing spondylitis patients. In peripheral blood, the disease-linked clones were found at relatively low frequencies and had a CD8+ phenotype. Some motif variants had previously been reported in the synovial fluid and blood of reactive arthritis patients, which suggests shared mechanisms of disease initiation.

Reads for this sample came from an Illumina HiSeq 2500. Quantitative 5'-RACE with molecular barcodes was used to prepare TCR beta libraries. For the original study's pipeline: A new computational method, built on a probabilistic model of VDJ rearrangement, was used to identify disease-linked TCR variants. The public reads were run again by TCRdb, first through fastp at Q25 and then through MiXCR, and only productive beta chains were kept. CDR3 protein sequences are deduplicated, and each keeps its most common genes and DNA. TCRdb's processing, not the study's, gives the V and J calls here. Counted in this sample were roughly 90,000 distinct CDR3 sequences; about 9% of them appeared once. The top ten hold around 30% of the sample. For CDR1 and CDR2, the germline V gene (reference sequence) lists MNHEY and SMNVEV. The CDR3, cysteine through phenylalanine, is 15 amino acids long. The entry retains the CDR3 DNA only, 45 bases that are in frame from base 1. Trimming takes 6 bases from V and 6 bases from J, and the germline ends sit 18 bases apart.

The sequenced sample was blood, either unsorted or a sorted T cell fraction (not recorded which). In this chain, TRBV27 is recombined with TRBJ1-5; the D gene is unclear. This TCR came from a male donor with ankylosing spondylitis. CDR3 loop: CASSPTRGAAQPQHF. The sequenced DNA: TGTGCCAGCAGCCCTACTCGGGGTGCCGCTCAGCCCCAGCATTTT.